One T cell receptor (beta chain) is described in this entry. Its specificity is unknown. The CDR3 is 14 residues long. V dropped 0 bases and J dropped 10 bases, with 15 bases sitting between them. The V gene's germline CDR1 is MGHRA and CDR2 YSYEKL. The assay was immunoSEQ multiplex PCR, and TCRdb's table has in-frame clones only and misses some. The table includes around 200,000 clones, about 93% detected once. The data were obtained in a study of T cell responses to AZD1222 COVID-19 vaccine. Notes on the study in general: Donor demographics were predominantly white British with a female majority; clonal diversity may be underestimated. Compared with day 0, the breadth and depth of the Spike-specific TCR repertoire rose significantly after two doses of AZD1222. No day 14 peak samples; only post-peak repertoires were characterized. Spike-wide vaccine-associated CD4 TCRs dominated at 160-218 and 743-854.

V gene TRBV4-1 combines with J gene TRBJ1-1; weak D call: TRBD1 (6 bases). This clonotype was sampled from an adult who received the MenACWY meningococcal vaccine as a control. The sample was peripheral blood, taken 28 days after the second dose of the MenACWY control vaccine. In DNA form, the CDR3 reads TGCGCCAGCAGCCAAGATCGTTCCTTGGGGGCAGCTTTCTTT. This sequence encodes CASSQDRSLGAAFF.